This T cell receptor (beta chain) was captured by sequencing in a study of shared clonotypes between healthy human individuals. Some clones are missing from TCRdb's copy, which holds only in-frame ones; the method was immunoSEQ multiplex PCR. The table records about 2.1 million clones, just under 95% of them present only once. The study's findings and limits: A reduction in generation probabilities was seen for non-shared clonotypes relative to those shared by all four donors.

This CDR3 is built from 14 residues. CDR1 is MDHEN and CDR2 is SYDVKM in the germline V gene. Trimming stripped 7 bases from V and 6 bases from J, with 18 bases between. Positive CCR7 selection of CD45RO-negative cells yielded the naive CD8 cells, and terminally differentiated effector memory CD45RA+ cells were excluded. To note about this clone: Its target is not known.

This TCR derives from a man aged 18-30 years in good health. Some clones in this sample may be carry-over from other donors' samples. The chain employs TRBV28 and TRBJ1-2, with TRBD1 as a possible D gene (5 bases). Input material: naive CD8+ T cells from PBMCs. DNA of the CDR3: TGTGCCAGCAACCGGAACGGAGGGGTTGATGGCTACACCTTC. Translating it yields CASNRNGGVDGYTF.